Detailed here is one T cell receptor (beta chain). Its antigen remains unidentified. This entry comes from a study of shared clonotypes between healthy human individuals. Study-wide points: Sampling involved blood alone; tissue repertoires likely differ.

Per the original data handling: Quality scores were absent from the junction-only immunoSEQ sequences, so filtering differed. Profiled with immunoSEQ multiplex PCR; TCRdb holds only in-frame clones, not every one. For V, J and clone size, that table is used; D and trimming come from the DNA. The sample includes about 490,000 clones, approximately 80% of them seen just once. Germline lookup yields CDR1 MGHRA and CDR2 YSYEKL. V was trimmed by 5 bases and J by 5 bases, leaving 19 bases between them. CDR3 length: 15 amino acids. Each donor was a Caucasian adult residing in Nashville, Tennessee. This TCR came from a woman aged 40 to 50 in good health. Some clones in this sample may be carry-over from other donors' samples. The sequenced material came from PBMCs. This chain joins TRBV4-1 and TRBJ2-7, with a weak D call TRBD2 (6 bases). CDR3 loop: CASSIPGLLPNEQYF. In DNA form, the CDR3 reads TGCGCCAGCAGCATACCGGGACTCCTCCCCAACGAGCAGTACTTC.